This is a list of T cell receptor beta chains from one sample in a study of cytomegalovirus exposure and HLA in healthy donors. The method was immunoSEQ multiplex PCR; TCRdb's version includes in-frame clones alone and lacks a portion of them. The sample includes about 74,000 clones, roughly 94% of them seen just once. Sequenced input: PBMCs. The receptors here all came from a young woman in good health and CMV-seropositive. Each CDR3 is given with its conserved first and last residue. The size entry is marked missing in some rows and otherwise reads once, few, many or a size class.

J,V,size,CDR3
TRBJ2-4,TRBV4-1,.,CASSQGQAKNIQYF
TRBJ2-1,TRBV5-5,.,CASSVNRGNEQFF
TRBJ2-7,TRBV14,.,CASSYTRQGMDEQYF
TRBJ1-1,TRBV5-1,once,CASSPRRASDSTEAFF
TRBJ2-5,TRBV10-2,.,CASRDSGSHKETQYF
TRBJ1-5,TRBV27,.,CASGRSRVGNQPQHF
TRBJ2-5,TRBV7-2,.,CASSLVVGRGPETQYF
TRBJ2-1,TRBV5-6,.,CASSLAGTSGYNEQFF
TRBJ1-5,TRBV4-2,.,CASSPHRTRGNQPQHF
TRBJ2-1,TRBV6-4,.,CASSDTAEVSEQFF
TRBJ2-5,TRBV19,.,CASSGSAGTYTEETQYF
TRBJ2-7,TRBV5-1,.,CASAVELSSYEQYF
TRBJ2-5,TRBV4-2,once,CASSQEDTETQYF
TRBJ1-4,TRBV21-1,.,CASSPDREVGLGEKLFF
TRBJ2-1,TRBV9,.,CASSSPTSGSIYEQFF
TRBJ2-1,TRBV4-1,.,CASSAPGLAEELNEQFF
TRBJ2-6,TRBV7-9,.,CASSKLRTLRGAGANVLTF
TRBJ2-7,TRBV15,.,CATSSRSLHEQYF
TRBJ1-4,TRBV7-9,.,CASSPPRRGQRDEKLFF
TRBJ2-7,TRBV6-1,once,CASSGQIEQYF
TRBJ1-5,TRBV19,.,CASSPGQLNQPQHF
TRBJ2-7,TRBV7-9,.,CASSQRGLAGVDEQYF
TRBJ2-1,TRBV4-1,.,CASSQALAKYNEQFF
TRBJ1-1,TRBV4-1,.,CASSQVNRITEAFF
TRBJ2-7,TRBV6-6,.,CASSYGGQGYEQYF
TRBJ1-1,TRBV5-1,.,CASSLGDRAESGEAFF
TRBJ2-3,TRBV6-1,.,CASSEGGYRTDTQYF
TRBJ1-2,TRBV30,.,CAWSTTGSGYTF
TRBJ2-7,TRBV19,.,CASSPKQGAHYEQYF
TRBJ1-1,TRBV6-5,.,CASSKRQDTEAFF
TRBJ1-3,TRBV7-9,.,CASKTGSGNTIYF
TRBJ1-1,TRBV5-1,.,CASSLAVENTEAFF
TRBJ1-2,TRBV5-1,.,CASSYLKGTDYGYTF
TRBJ1-1,TRBV6-5,.,CASRGHQNTEAFF
TRBJ2-1,TRBV7-2,.,CASSLAGEAYNEQFF
TRBJ2-1,TRBV11-2,.,CASSFRAPGQGYNEQFF
TRBJ2-3,TRBV30,.,CAWGPGTSGMGDTQYF